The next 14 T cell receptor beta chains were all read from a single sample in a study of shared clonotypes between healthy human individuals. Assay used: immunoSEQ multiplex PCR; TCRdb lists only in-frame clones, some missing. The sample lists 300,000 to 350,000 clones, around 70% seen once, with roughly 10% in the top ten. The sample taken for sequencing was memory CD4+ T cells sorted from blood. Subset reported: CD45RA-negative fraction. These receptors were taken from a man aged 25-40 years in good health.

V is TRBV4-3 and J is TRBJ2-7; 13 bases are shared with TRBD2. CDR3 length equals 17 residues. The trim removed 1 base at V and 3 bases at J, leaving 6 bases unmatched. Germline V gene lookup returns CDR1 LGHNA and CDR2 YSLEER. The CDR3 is CASSQAVTSGGGYEQYF. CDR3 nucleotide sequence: TGCGCCAGCAGCCAAGCCGTAACTAGCGGGGGGGGCTACGAGCAGTACTTC.

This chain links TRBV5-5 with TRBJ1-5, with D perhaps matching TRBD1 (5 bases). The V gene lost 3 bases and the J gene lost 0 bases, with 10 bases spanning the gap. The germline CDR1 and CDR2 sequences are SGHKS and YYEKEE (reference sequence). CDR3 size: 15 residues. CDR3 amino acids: CASSYWDGSNQPQHF. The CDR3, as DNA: TGTGCCAGCAGCTACTGGGACGGTAGCAATCAGCCCCAGCATTTT.

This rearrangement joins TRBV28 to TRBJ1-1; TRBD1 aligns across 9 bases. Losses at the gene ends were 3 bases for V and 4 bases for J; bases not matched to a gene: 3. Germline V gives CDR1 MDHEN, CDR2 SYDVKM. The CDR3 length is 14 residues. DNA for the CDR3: TGTGCCAGCAGTTTGGTACAGGGGGCCACTGAAGCTTTCTTT. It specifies CASSLVQGATEAFF.

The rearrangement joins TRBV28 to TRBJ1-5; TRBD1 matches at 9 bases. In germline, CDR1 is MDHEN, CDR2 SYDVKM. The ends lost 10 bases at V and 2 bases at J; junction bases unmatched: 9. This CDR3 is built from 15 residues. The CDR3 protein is CATMYRDRGNQPQHF. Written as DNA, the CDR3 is TGTGCCACCATGTACCGGGACAGGGGCAATCAGCCCCAGCATTTT. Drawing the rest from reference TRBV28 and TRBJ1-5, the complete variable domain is DVKVTQSSRYLVKRTGEKVFLECVQDMDHENMFWYRQDPGLGLRLIYFSYDVKMKEKGDIPEGYSVSREKKERFSLILESASTNQTSMYLCATMYRDRGNQPQHFGDGTRLSIL.

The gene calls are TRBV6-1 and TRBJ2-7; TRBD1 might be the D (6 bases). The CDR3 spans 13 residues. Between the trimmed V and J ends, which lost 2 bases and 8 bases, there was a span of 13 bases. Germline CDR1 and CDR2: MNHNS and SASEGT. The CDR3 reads CASSERDTGKQYF. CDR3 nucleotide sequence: TGTGCCAGCAGTGAACGGGACACTGGCAAGCAGTACTTC.

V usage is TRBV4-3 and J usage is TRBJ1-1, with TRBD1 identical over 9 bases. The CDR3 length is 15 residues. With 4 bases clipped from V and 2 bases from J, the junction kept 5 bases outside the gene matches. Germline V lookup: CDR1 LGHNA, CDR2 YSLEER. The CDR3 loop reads CASSLSTGGNTEAFF. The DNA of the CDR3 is TGCGCCAGCAGCCTATCGACAGGGGGAAACACTGAAGCTTTCTTT.

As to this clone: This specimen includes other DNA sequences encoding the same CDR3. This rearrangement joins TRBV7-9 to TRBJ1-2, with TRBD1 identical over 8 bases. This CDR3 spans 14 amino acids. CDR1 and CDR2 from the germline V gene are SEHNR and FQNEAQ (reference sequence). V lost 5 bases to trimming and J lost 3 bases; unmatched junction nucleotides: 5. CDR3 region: CASSPGTGDYGYTF. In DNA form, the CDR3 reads TGTGCCAGCAGCCCAGGGACAGGAGACTATGGCTACACCTTC.

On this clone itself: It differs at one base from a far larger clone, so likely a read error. The CDR3 region has the DNA TGTGCCAGCAGGGGGACGAGAAATGAAAAACTGTTTTTT. Protein product: CASRGTRNEKLFF. This sequence joins TRBV2 and TRBJ1-4; D perhaps matches TRBD1 (5 bases). V lost 6 bases and J lost 5, with 10 bases in between. Germline V gene lookup returns CDR1 SNHLY and CDR2 FYNNEI. The CDR3 sequence is 13 residues long.

In nucleotides, the CDR3 is TGCGCCAGCAGTGATCGGGGACGGGGTGAAAAACTGTTTTTT. It is translated as CASSDRGRGEKLFF. The chain uses TRBV10-2 and TRBJ1-4; a possible D gene is TRBD1 (5 bases). Deletions cut 3 bases from V and 7 bases from J, with 12 bases between. The CDR3 consists of 14 residues. Germline loops: CDR1 WSHSY, CDR2 SAAADI.

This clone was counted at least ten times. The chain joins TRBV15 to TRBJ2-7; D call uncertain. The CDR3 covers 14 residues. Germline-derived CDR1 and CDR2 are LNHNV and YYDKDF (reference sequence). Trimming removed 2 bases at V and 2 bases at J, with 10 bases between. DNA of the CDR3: TGTGCCACCAGCAGACAGTTAGGACCCTACGAGCAGTACTTC. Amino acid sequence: CATSRQLGPYEQYF.

CDR3 nucleotide sequence: TGTGCCAGTAGTAGCGGCGGGAGGGCCCTCTCTGGGGCCAACGTCCTGACTTTC. Protein: CASSSGGRALSGANVLTF. The chain combines TRBV19 with TRBJ2-6, with 9 nucleotides matching TRBD2. The CDR3 extends over 18 amino acids. The V and J ends lost 4 bases and 0 bases, in that order; junction bases with no gene match: 7. The germline CDR1 and CDR2 sequences are LNHDA and SQIVND (reference sequence).

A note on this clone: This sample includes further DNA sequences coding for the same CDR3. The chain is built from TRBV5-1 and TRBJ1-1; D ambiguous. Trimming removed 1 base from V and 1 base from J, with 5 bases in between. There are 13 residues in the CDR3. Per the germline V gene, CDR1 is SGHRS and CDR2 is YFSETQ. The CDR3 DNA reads TGCGCCAGCAGCTTGCTAGGGAACACTGAAGCTTTCTTT. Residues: CASSLLGNTEAFF.

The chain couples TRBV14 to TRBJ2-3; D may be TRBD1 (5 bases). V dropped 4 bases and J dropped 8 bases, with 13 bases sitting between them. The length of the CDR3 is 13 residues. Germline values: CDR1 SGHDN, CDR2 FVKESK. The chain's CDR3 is CASSPLDSGTQYF. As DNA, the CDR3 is TGTGCCAGCAGCCCTCTCGACAGTGGTACGCAGTATTTT.

CDR3 nucleotides: TGCGCCAGCAGCTTGGAGGCGGACACAGATACGCAGTATTTT. This codes for CASSLEADTDTQYF. The chain carries TRBV5-1 and TRBJ2-3, with unresolved D. V was trimmed by 0 bases and J by 2 bases, leaving 7 bases between them. The germline CDR1 and CDR2 sequences are SGHRS and YFSETQ. The CDR3 length is 14 residues. Full variable domain (remainder filled in from reference TRBV5-1 and TRBJ2-3): KAGVTQTPRYLIKTRGQQVTLSCSPISGHRSVSWYQQTPGQGLQFLFEYFSETQRNKGNFPGRFSGRQFSNSRSEMNVSTLELGDSALYLCASSLEADTDTQYFGPGTRLTVL.